Listed below are T cell receptor beta chains from one sample, sequenced in a study of T cells in Graves' hyperthyroidism and ophthalmopathy. TCRdb re-called the multiplex PCR reads with MiXCR, one entry per CDR3 protein. The table includes about 380,000 distinct CDR3 sequences, 15% to 20% detected once. Source material: blood. The receptors here all came from a man between 18 and 35 years old with Graves' ophthalmopathy. Both conserved end residues are part of each CDR3. The D gene is left open where the match is weak. Rows may omit the clone size; those that give it use once, few, many or a size class.

j_gene: TRBJ2-2
v_gene: TRBV5-1
len: 15
d_gene: TRBD1
abundance: few
CDR3aa: CASLPGQGTTGELFF
CDR3nt: TGCGCCAGCCTGCCGGGACAGGGTACCACCGGGGAGCTGTTTTTT

j_gene: TRBJ1-5
v_gene: TRBV6-9
len: 16
d_gene: NA
abundance: once
CDR3aa: CASSYDIGQDNQPQHF
CDR3nt: TGTGCCAGCAGTTACGATATAGGACAAGACAATCAGCCCCAGCATTTT

j_gene: TRBJ1-5
v_gene: TRBV4-1
len: 14
d_gene: NA
abundance: few
CDR3aa: CASSHDVSNQPQHF
CDR3nt: TGCGCCAGCAGCCACGACGTTAGCAATCAGCCCCAGCATTTT

j_gene: TRBJ2-6
v_gene: TRBV7-8
len: 17
d_gene: NA
abundance: many
CDR3aa: CASSLTVAASGANVLTF
CDR3nt: TGTGCCAGCAGCTTAACGGTGGCAGCCTCTGGGGCCAACGTCCTGACTTTC

j_gene: TRBJ2-7
v_gene: TRBV28
len: 14
d_gene: NA
abundance: NA
CDR3aa: CASRGPGGYYEQYF
CDR3nt: TGTGCCAGCAGGGGACCGGGCGGATACTACGAGCAGTACTTC

j_gene: TRBJ2-5
v_gene: TRBV2
len: 12
d_gene: NA
abundance: few
CDR3aa: CASRWGKETQYF
CDR3nt: TGTGCCAGCAGGTGGGGGAAAGAGACCCAGTACTTC

j_gene: TRBJ2-1
v_gene: TRBV10-1
len: 16
d_gene: TRBD2
abundance: few
CDR3aa: CASSEGGAGGYNEQFF
CDR3nt: TGCGCCAGCAGTGAAGGTGGGGCGGGGGGGTACAATGAGCAGTTCTTC

j_gene: TRBJ1-2
v_gene: TRBV7-2
len: 12
d_gene: NA
abundance: NA
CDR3aa: CASSLIGAGYTF
CDR3nt: TGTGCCAGCAGCTTAATAGGGGCCGGCTACACCTTC

j_gene: TRBJ2-1
v_gene: TRBV27
len: 15
d_gene: NA
abundance: many
CDR3aa: CASRGGAGSYNEQFF
CDR3nt: TGTGCCAGCCGAGGGGGGGCCGGCTCCTACAATGAGCAGTTCTTC

j_gene: TRBJ2-1
v_gene: TRBV9
len: 15
d_gene: NA
abundance: many
CDR3aa: CASSVDAGSYNEQFF
CDR3nt: TGTGCCAGCAGCGTAGACGCAGGCTCCTACAATGAGCAGTTCTTC

j_gene: TRBJ2-5
v_gene: TRBV6-2/TRBV6-3
len: 14
d_gene: NA
abundance: NA
CDR3aa: CASGTWGPGETQYF
CDR3nt: TGTGCCAGCGGCACCTGGGGGCCGGGAGAGACCCAGTACTTC

j_gene: TRBJ2-7
v_gene: TRBV20-1
len: 15
d_gene: NA
abundance: few
CDR3aa: CSAPNVQAAYYEQYF
CDR3nt: TGCAGTGCTCCCAACGTGCAGGCTGCCTACTACGAGCAGTACTTC

j_gene: TRBJ2-7
v_gene: TRBV2
len: 15
d_gene: NA
abundance: many
CDR3aa: CASIREIASTYEQYF
CDR3nt: TGTGCCAGCATCAGAGAGATAGCCTCGACCTACGAGCAGTACTTC

j_gene: TRBJ1-1
v_gene: TRBV5-6
len: 12
d_gene: NA
abundance: NA
CDR3aa: CASSSGQIEAFF
CDR3nt: TGTGCCAGCAGCTCCGGACAGATTGAAGCTTTCTTT

j_gene: TRBJ2-5
v_gene: TRBV13
len: 14
d_gene: NA
abundance: NA
CDR3aa: CASSPEGPEETQYF
CDR3nt: TGTGCCAGCAGCCCCGAGGGACCTGAAGAGACCCAGTACTTC

j_gene: TRBJ2-5
v_gene: TRBV12-3/TRBV12-4
len: 13
d_gene: NA
abundance: NA
CDR3aa: CASSYSRGGTQYF
CDR3nt: TGTGCCAGCAGTTACTCTAGGGGGGGGACCCAGTACTTC

j_gene: TRBJ2-3
v_gene: TRBV20-1
len: 15
d_gene: NA
abundance: NA
CDR3aa: CSAPHGAESTDTQYF
CDR3nt: TGCAGTGCCCCCCACGGGGCGGAAAGCACAGATACGCAGTATTTT

j_gene: TRBJ1-6
v_gene: TRBV2
len: 17
d_gene: NA
abundance: many
CDR3aa: CASSVGDLDSYNSPLHF
CDR3nt: TGTGCCAGCAGTGTAGGGGATCTAGACTCCTATAATTCACCCCTCCACTTT

j_gene: TRBJ2-5
v_gene: TRBV15
len: 18
d_gene: TRBD2
abundance: few
CDR3aa: CATSRASTRMAGGETQYF
CDR3nt: TGTGCCACCAGCAGAGCCTCAACCCGGATGGCGGGGGGGGAGACCCAGTACTTC

j_gene: TRBJ1-6
v_gene: TRBV5-1
len: 16
d_gene: TRBD1
abundance: many
CDR3aa: CASSSHGTGGNSPLHF
CDR3nt: TGCGCCAGCAGCTCCCATGGGACAGGGGGGAATTCACCCCTCCACTTT

j_gene: TRBJ2-7
v_gene: TRBV2
len: 14
d_gene: NA
abundance: many
CDR3aa: CASSESGSAYEQYF
CDR3nt: TGTGCCAGCAGTGAATCCGGATCGGCCTACGAGCAGTACTTC

j_gene: TRBJ1-2
v_gene: TRBV20-1
len: 10
d_gene: NA
abundance: many
CDR3aa: CSALGGGYTF
CDR3nt: TGCAGTGCTCTCGGCGGCGGCTACACCTTC